Ten or more counts support the clone carrying this T cell receptor beta chain. TCRdb itself ran the 5' RACE reads through MiXCR, one entry per CDR3 protein. The table records about 50,000 distinct CDR3 sequences, around 10% of them present only once. The sample belongs to a study of early T cells in non-severe SARS-CoV-2 infection. The ends were cut back, 5 bases at V and 4 bases at J, with 18 bases in the middle. CDR1 PRHDT and CDR2 FYEKMQ come from the germline V gene (reference sequence). This CDR3 contains 15 residues. Sequencing was performed on whole blood. This receptor was identified in an adult who was a healthcare worker with PCR-confirmed SARS-CoV-2 infection or an uninfected control (not recorded which). The genes are TRBV13 and TRBJ2-7; D is possibly TRBD1 (6 bases). CDR3 sequence (DNA): TGTGCCAGCAGCGCAGCCCGGGACAATGCTTACGAGCAGTACTTC. Translating gives CASSAARDNAYEQYF.